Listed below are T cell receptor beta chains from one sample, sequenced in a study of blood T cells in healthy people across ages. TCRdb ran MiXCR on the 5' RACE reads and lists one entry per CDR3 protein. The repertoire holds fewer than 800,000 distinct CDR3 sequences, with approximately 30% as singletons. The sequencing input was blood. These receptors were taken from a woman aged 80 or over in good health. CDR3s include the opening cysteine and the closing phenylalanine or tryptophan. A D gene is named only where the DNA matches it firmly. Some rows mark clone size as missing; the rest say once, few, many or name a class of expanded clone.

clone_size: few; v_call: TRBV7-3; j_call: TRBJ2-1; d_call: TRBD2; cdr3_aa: CASSLRGGPRDEQFF; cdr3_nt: TGTGCCAGCAGCTTGCGGGGGGGCCCTCGGGATGAGCAGTTCTTC
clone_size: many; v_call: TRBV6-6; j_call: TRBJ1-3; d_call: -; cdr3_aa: CASSYSPQFGQINTIYF; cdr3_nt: TGTGCCAGCAGTTACTCTCCCCAATTTGGGCAGATAAACACCATATATTTT
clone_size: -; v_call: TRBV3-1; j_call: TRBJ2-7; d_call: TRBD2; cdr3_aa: CASSPGLGGYEQYF; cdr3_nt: TGTGCCAGCAGCCCAGGGTTGGGGGGGTACGAGCAGTACTTC
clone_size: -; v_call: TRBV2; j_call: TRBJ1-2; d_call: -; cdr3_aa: CASTMDRYGYTF; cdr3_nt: TGTGCCAGCACCATGGATCGCTATGGCTACACCTTC
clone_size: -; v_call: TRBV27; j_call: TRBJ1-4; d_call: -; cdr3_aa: CASSPPDSRNEKLFF; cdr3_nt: TGTGCCAGCAGTCCCCCGGACAGTCGTAATGAAAAACTGTTTTTT
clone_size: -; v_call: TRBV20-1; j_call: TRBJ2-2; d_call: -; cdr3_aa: CSARGARENTGELFF; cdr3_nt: TGCAGTGCTAGAGGAGCACGGGAGAACACCGGGGAGCTGTTTTTT
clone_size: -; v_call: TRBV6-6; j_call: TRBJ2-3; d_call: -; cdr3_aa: CASSPGDDTQYF; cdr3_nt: TGTGCCAGTTCCCCAGGGGATGATACGCAGTATTTT
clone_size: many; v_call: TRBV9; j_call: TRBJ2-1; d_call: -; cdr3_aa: CASSEQGFGEQFF; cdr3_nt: TGTGCCAGCAGCGAACAGGGTTTCGGTGAGCAGTTCTTC
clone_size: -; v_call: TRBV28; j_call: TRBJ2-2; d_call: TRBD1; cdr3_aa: CASSDRQGMGTGELFF; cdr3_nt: TGTGCCAGCAGCGATCGACAGGGGATGGGCACCGGGGAGCTGTTTTTT
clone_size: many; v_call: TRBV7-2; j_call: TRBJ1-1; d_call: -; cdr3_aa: CASSWRPRSNTEAFF; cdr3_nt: TGTGCCAGCAGCTGGAGACCGAGATCGAACACTGAAGCTTTCTTT
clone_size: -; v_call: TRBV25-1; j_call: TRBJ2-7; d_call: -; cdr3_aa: CASSRAGCEQYF; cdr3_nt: TGTGCCAGCAGCAGGGCAGGCTGCGAGCAGTACTTC
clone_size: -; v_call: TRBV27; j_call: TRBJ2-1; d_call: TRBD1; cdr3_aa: CASSSGQTSYEQFF; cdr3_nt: TGTGCCAGCAGCTCGGGACAGACCTCCTACGAGCAGTTCTTC
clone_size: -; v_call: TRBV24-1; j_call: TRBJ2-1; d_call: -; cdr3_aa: CATSERGRVEHNEQFF; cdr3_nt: TGTGCCACCAGTGAGAGGGGGAGGGTAGAGCACAATGAGCAGTTCTTC
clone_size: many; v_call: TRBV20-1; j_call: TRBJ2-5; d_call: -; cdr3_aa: CSARDGSGGQYF; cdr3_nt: TGCAGTGCTAGAGATGGCAGCGGCGGCCAGTACTTC
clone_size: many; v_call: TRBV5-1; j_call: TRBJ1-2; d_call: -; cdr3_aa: CASSYSGEAGYGYTF; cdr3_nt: TGCGCCAGCAGCTACTCAGGGGAGGCAGGCTATGGCTACACCTTC
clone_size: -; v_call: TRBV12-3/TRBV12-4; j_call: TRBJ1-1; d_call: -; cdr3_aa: CASSLGAVEAFF; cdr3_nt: TGTGCCAGCAGTTTAGGGGCAGTCGAAGCTTTCTTT
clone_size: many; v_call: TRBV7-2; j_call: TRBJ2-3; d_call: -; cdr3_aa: CASSLVFGSTDTQYF; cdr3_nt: TGTGCCAGCAGCTTAGTTTTTGGGTCCACAGATACGCAGTATTTT
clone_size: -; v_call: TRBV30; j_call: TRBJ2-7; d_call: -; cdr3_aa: CAWRPQTVSSYEQYF; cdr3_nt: TGTGCCTGGAGGCCCCAGACAGTTAGCTCCTACGAGCAGTACTTC
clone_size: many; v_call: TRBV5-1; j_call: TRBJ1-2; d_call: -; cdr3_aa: CASSLEGFYGYTF; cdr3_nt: TGTGCCAGCAGTCTGGAAGGCTTCTATGGCTACACCTTC